The 21 T cell receptor beta chains in this list originate from one sample, sequenced in a study of cytomegalovirus exposure and HLA in healthy donors. Use of 60 Vbeta and 13 Jbeta primers characterized the PCR. Assay: immunoSEQ multiplex PCR; the TCRdb copy retains only in-frame clones and omits some. The sample shows around 170,000 clones, over 75% of them seen only once. Sequencing was performed on PBMCs. These receptors were taken from a man aged 60 to 69 in good health and CMV-seronegative.

The rearrangement uses TRBV25-1 and TRBJ2-6; 8 bases line up with TRBD1. Germline V gives CDR1 MGHDK, CDR2 SYGVNS. V lost 4 bases and J lost 4; bases outside the gene matches: 9. This CDR3 contains 17 residues. This chain's CDR3 is CASSAPQGAEGANVLTF. DNA of the CDR3: TGTGCCAGCAGTGCGCCCCAGGGGGCGGAAGGGGCCAACGTCCTGACTTTC.

The J gene is TRBJ2-2, the V gene TRBV19; maybe TRBD2 (6 bases). Germline-derived CDR1 and CDR2 are LNHDA and SQIVND (reference sequence). Trimming stripped 5 bases from V and 1 base from J, with 17 bases between. There are 17 residues in the CDR3. CDR3 amino acids: CASSPRGLSENTGELFF. The CDR3 DNA follows: TGTGCCAGTAGTCCCCGGGGGTTGAGTGAGAACACCGGGGAGCTGTTTTTT. The variable domain in full, with the rest retrieved from reference TRBV19 and TRBJ2-2, is DGGITQSPKYLFRKEGQNVTLSCEQNLNHDAMYWYRQDPGQGLRLIYYSQIVNDFQKGDIAEGYSVSREKKESFPLTVTSAQKNPTAFYLCASSPRGLSENTGELFFGEGSRLTVL.

The genes are TRBV5-5 and TRBJ1-2; 7 bases are a match to TRBD1. Germline V gene data show CDR1 as SGHKS and CDR2 as YYEKEE (reference sequence). J gave up 6 bases and V 3 bases, and 5 bases lay outside the gene matches. The CDR3 is made up of 13 amino acids. CDR3 DNA: TGTGCCAGCAGCTCCTCACAGGGGAATGGCTACACCTTC. Translating gives CASSSSQGNGYTF. Together with reference TRBV5-5 and TRBJ1-2, the CDR3 gives the full variable domain: DAGVTQSPTHLIKTRGQQVTLRCSPISGHKSVSWYQQVLGQGPQFIFQYYEKEERGRGNFPDRFSARQFPNYSSELNVNALLLGDSALYLCASSSSQGNGYTFGSGTRLTVV.

The chain links TRBV7-9 to TRBJ2-7, with TRBD1 matching over 12 bases. CDR3 length equals 16 residues. V lost 4 bases, J lost 7 bases, and 11 bases stayed unmatched. In germline, CDR1 is SEHNR, CDR2 FQNEAQ (reference sequence). CDR3 region: CASSSNRGTGGEEQYF. CDR3 DNA: TGTGCCAGCAGCTCGAATCGGGGGACAGGGGGCGAGGAGCAGTACTTC.

This chain connects TRBV28 to TRBJ1-2; tentative D call: TRBD1 (5 bases). The CDR3 runs to 11 residues. CDR1 is MDHEN, CDR2 SYDVKM, per germline. V was clipped by 7 bases and J by 5 bases, with 8 bases between them. CDR3 residues: CASMTVYGYTF. The CDR3 nucleotides are TGTGCCAGCATGACAGTTTATGGCTACACCTTC.

The chain couples TRBV12-5 to TRBJ1-5, with D unclear. The germline V and J ends were trimmed by 1 base and 2 bases, with 9 bases remaining between them. This CDR3 spans 15 amino acids. Germline-derived CDR1 and CDR2 are LGHNT and FRNRAP. CDR3: CASGLDLGGNQPQHF. DNA of the CDR3: TGTGCTAGTGGTTTGGACTTGGGCGGCAATCAGCCCCAGCATTTT.

The chain carries TRBV7-9 and TRBJ2-3; the D is unclear. The CDR3 extends over 12 amino acids. The ends were cut back, 8 bases at V and 5 bases at J, with 11 bases in the middle. CDR1 is SEHNR, CDR2 FQNEAQ, per germline (reference sequence). The DNA for the CDR3 is TGTGCCAGCGCCAAGCCAGGAGATACGCAGTATTTT. It is translated as CASAKPGDTQYF.

DNA for the CDR3: TGTGCCAGCCGGCTAATCAGCGACGAGCAGTACTTC. Protein sequence: CASRLISDEQYF. The chain carries TRBV2 and TRBJ2-7; D not resolved. This CDR3 contains 12 residues. The ends were cut back, 8 bases at V and 5 bases at J, with 13 bases in the middle. Germline CDR1 is SNHLY and CDR2 is FYNNEI.

This chain connects TRBV28 to TRBJ1-1; 8 nucleotides line up with TRBD1. Germline V gene sequence: CDR1 MDHEN, CDR2 SYDVKM. With V trimmed by 4 bases and J by 5 bases, 18 bases remained unmatched. The CDR3 is made up of 18 amino acids. The CDR3, as DNA: TGTGCCAGCAGTTCCATCAAACGACAGGGGAAGTTGGGTACTGAAGCTTTCTTT. This sequence encodes CASSSIKRQGKLGTEAFF.

The V call is TRBV6-4, the J call TRBJ2-6; D is possibly TRBD1 (6 bases). Between the trimmed V and J ends, which lost 0 bases and 0 bases, there was a span of 18 bases. The length of the CDR3 is 20 residues. Germline-derived CDR1 and CDR2 are MRHNA and SNTAGT. DNA for the CDR3: TGTGCCAGCAGTGACTCGGGGGTGGGAACAGGGACCTCTGGGGCCAACGTCCTGACTTTC. Translating gives CASSDSGVGTGTSGANVLTF.

This chain joins TRBV4-3 and TRBJ1-1; perhaps TRBD1 as D (6 bases). Germline V gene lookup returns CDR1 LGHNA and CDR2 YSLEER. Deletions cut 8 bases from V and 1 base from J, with 26 bases between. The CDR3 runs to 18 residues. CDR3 amino acids: CASSNHRDIDGGNTEAFF. The CDR3, as DNA: TGCGCCAGCTCAAACCACCGGGACATTGATGGTGGGAACACTGAAGCTTTCTTT.

This chain joins TRBV19 and TRBJ2-5, with 10 bases aligning to TRBD1. From germline, CDR1 is LNHDA and CDR2 SQIVND (reference sequence). The CDR3 is 13 amino acids. Trimming took 6 bases from V and 9 from J; bases not matched to a gene: 7. CDR3 coding DNA: TGTGCCAGTAGCCGACAGGGGGCGCAGTCCCAGTACTTC. Amino acids: CASSRQGAQSQYF. Looking up the rest from reference TRBV19 and TRBJ2-5 gives the full variable domain: DGGITQSPKYLFRKEGQNVTLSCEQNLNHDAMYWYRQDPGQGLRLIYYSQIVNDFQKGDIAEGYSVSREKKESFPLTVTSAQKNPTAFYLCASSRQGAQSQYFGPGTRLLVL.

The chain couples TRBV7-9 to TRBJ2-1; 9 nucleotides match TRBD1. The V and J ends lost 5 bases and 3 bases, in that order; junction bases with no gene match: 8. Germline CDR1 reads SEHNR; CDR2 reads FQNEAQ (reference sequence). The CDR3 contains 16 residues. The CDR3 is CASSQTGTGFYNEQFF. CDR3 nucleotide sequence: TGTGCCAGCAGCCAAACCGGGACAGGGTTCTACAATGAGCAGTTCTTC.

The V gene is TRBV29-1, the J gene TRBJ2-7; 8 bases are shared with TRBD1. Germline V gene lookup returns CDR1 SQVTM and CDR2 ANQGSEA. V lost 5 bases, J lost 6 bases, and 6 bases stayed unmatched. This CDR3 has 12 residues. In DNA, the CDR3 is TGCAGCGTTACCTTCACAGGGGGCGAGCAGTACTTC. This sequence encodes CSVTFTGGEQYF.

The chain joins TRBV5-1 to TRBJ2-2; tentatively, D is TRBD1 (6 bases). The CDR3 extends over 14 amino acids. V shed 0 bases and J shed 6 bases, with 9 bases lying between them. Germline CDR1 and CDR2: SGHRS and YFSETQ. The CDR3 region has the DNA TGCGCCAGCAGCTTGGACACAGGGTCCGGGGAGCTGTTTTTT. Its protein is CASSLDTGSGELFF.

This clone appeared once. This chain uses TRBV19 with TRBJ1-4, with a weak D call TRBD1 (5 bases). The CDR3 contains 15 residues. The V gene's germline CDR1 is LNHDA and CDR2 SQIVND (reference sequence). V lost 3 bases and J 0 bases, leaving 8 bases between the germline ends. The CDR3 sequence: CASSMSRATNEKLFF. In DNA form, the CDR3 reads TGTGCCAGTAGTATGTCCAGGGCAACTAATGAAAAACTGTTTTTT.

This chain links TRBV5-1 with TRBJ2-5; a weak D match, TRBD2 (6 bases). V lost 4 bases and J lost 5, with 18 bases in between. This CDR3 spans 15 amino acids. Germline V gives CDR1 SGHRS, CDR2 YFSETQ. CDR3 DNA: TGCGCCAGCAGCAGAGAGGGGACTTACGGGGAGACCCAGTACTTC. Encoded protein: CASSREGTYGETQYF.

In nucleotides, the CDR3 is TGTGCCAGCAGCCCCCGGGGGGGGGCTCTCACTGAAGCTTTCTTT. Protein product: CASSPRGGALTEAFF. The V and J genes are TRBV7-9 and TRBJ1-1; the D gene is possibly TRBD1 (6 bases). V lost 5 bases, J lost 4 bases, and 17 bases lay in between. In germline, CDR1 is SEHNR, CDR2 FQNEAQ (reference sequence). The CDR3 covers 15 residues.

This sequence joins TRBV5-8 and TRBJ1-1, with TRBD1 matching 10 bases. This CDR3 has 16 amino acids. J gave up 6 bases and V 3 bases, and 11 bases lay outside the gene matches. Germline CDR1 reads SGHTS; CDR2 reads YDEGEE. The CDR3 region has the DNA TGTGCCAGCAGCTCATACATCCGGGACAGGGGCGCTGAAGCTTTCTTT. Encoded protein: CASSSYIRDRGAEAFF.

The gene calls are TRBV9 and TRBJ1-3; D remains ambiguous. CDR1 is SGDLS, CDR2 YYNGEE, per germline. The V and J ends lost 1 base and 0 bases respectively, with 17 bases between them. The CDR3 consists of 18 residues. The CDR3 DNA reads TGTGCCAGCAGCGTATCCGCCCAGGTCGGTTACTCTGGAAACACCATATATTTT. Its protein product is CASSVSAQVGYSGNTIYF.

This clone was picked up many times. The V call is TRBV28, the J call TRBJ1-1; D remains ambiguous. The length of the CDR3 is 15 residues. Germline V gene sequence: CDR1 MDHEN, CDR2 SYDVKM. Trimming took 3 bases from V and 4 from J, leaving 15 bases between them. In nucleotides, the CDR3 is TGTGCCAGCAGTTTGTTGCCAGGAGGGATCACTGAAGCTTTCTTT. Protein sequence: CASSLLPGGITEAFF.